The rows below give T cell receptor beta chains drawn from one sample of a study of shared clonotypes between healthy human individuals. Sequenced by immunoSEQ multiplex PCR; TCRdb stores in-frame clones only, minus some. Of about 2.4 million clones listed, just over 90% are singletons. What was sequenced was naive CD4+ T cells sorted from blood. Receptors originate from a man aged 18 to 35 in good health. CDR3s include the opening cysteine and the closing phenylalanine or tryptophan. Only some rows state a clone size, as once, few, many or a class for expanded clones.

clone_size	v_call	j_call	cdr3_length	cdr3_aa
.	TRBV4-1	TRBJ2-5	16	CASSHYGTGGGETQYF
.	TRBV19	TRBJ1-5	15	CASSPPTGGNQPQHF
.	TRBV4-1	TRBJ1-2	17	CASSQAGQGAFNYGYTF
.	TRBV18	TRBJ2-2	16	CASSPGQWARTGELFF
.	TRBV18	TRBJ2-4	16	CASSLLGGQGKNIQYF
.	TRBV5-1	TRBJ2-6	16	CASSFTGLSGANVLTF
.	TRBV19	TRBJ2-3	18	CASTSGLAGGLRTDTQYF
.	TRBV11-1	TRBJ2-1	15	CASSFGGVPYNEQFF
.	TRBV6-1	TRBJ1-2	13	CASSAALPYGYTF
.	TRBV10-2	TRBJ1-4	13	CASTMGLNEKLFF
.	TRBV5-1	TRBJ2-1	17	CASSLGRGSGVGNEQFF
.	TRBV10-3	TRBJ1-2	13	CAITQSPVYGYTF
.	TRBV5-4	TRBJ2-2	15	CASSLWQENTGELFF
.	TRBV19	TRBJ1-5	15	CATSGGISVNQPQHF
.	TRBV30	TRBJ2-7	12	CAWSLAAYEQYF
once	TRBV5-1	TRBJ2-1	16	CASSLRTSGGINEQFF
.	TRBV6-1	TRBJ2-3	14	CASSEGGGIDTQYF
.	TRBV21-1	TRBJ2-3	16	CASSTPEWGGTDTQYF
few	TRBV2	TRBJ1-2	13	CASSRDSPSGYTF
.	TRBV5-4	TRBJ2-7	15	CASSEPGQGFNEQYF
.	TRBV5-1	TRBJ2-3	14	CASSSDRPTDTQYF
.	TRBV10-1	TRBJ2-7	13	CASSERLGNEQYF
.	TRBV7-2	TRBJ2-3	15	CASTTGGGSTDTQYF
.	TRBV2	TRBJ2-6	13	CAGQGTGANVLTF
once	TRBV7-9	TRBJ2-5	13	CASSLNPSFQWYF
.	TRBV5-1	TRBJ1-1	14	CASSLVRANTEAFF
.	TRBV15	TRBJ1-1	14	CATSREGRNTEAFF
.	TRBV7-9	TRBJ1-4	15	CASSGEDRGYEKLFF
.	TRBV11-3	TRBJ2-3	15	CASSPGQGGTDTQYF
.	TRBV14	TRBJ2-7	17	CASSQDRGGKVFHEQYF
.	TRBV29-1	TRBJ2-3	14	CSVLGRFSTDTQYF
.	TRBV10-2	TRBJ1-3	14	CASSAGNRGNTIYF
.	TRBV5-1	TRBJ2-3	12	CASSLNSDTQYF
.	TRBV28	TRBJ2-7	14	CASSLRGIDYEQYF
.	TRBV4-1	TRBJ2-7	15	CASRPRVGVTYEQYF
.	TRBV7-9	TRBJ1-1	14	CASSSAGYGGETFF
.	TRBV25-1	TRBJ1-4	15	CASSDLGGNNEKLFF
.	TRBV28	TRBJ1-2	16	CASSLSDSLLRYGYTF
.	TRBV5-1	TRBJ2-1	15	CASSLDGFSYNEQFF
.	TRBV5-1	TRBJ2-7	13	CASSSAGEYEQYF
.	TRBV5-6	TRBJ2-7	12	CASSFTGFAQYF
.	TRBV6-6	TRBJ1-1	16	CASRTTGRRVNTEAFF
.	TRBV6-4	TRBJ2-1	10	CARRGTEQFF
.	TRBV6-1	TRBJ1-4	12	CASSEGREKLFF
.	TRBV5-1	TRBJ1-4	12	CASSSGQGELFF
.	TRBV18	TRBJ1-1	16	CASSPLGQASNTEAFF
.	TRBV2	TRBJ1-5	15	CASSEDSQVNQPQHF
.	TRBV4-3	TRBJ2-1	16	CASSPQTGDSYNEQFF
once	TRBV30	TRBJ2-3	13	CASGQASTDTQYF
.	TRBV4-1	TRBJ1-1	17	CASSQERWDRTNTEAFF
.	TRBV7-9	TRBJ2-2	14	CASAGKSGTGELFF
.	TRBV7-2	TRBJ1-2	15	CASSLSGQGRGGYTF
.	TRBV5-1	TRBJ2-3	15	CASSFTGAPTDTQYF
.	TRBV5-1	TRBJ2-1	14	CASSLDLTYNEQFF